This T cell receptor beta chain was profiled in a study of cytomegalovirus exposure and HLA in healthy donors. For the study at large: Genotyping of 430 or so donors showed that about 83% belonged to the Caucasian-associated ancestry cluster. General study findings and limits: Judged likely to be a sequencing artifact was a cluster of highly shared sequence variants.

This clone was counted between two and nine times. Its antigen is currently unknown. Trimming removed 2 bases from V and 4 bases from J, with 7 bases in between. The length of the CDR3 is 14 residues. Germline assignment: CDR1 SGDLS and CDR2 YYNGEE. This PCR relied on a set of 60 Vbeta primers and 13 Jbeta primers. Authors' processing steps: It was a later analysis that counted some 80 million unique TCR beta chains, of which some 9.9 million were shared. Data came from immunoSEQ multiplex PCR; TCRdb stores just in-frame clones and leaves some out. The V and J calls and the clone size are those of that table, but D and trimming were determined from the DNA. The sample yields 150,000 to 200,000 clones, almost 80% seen once.

Sequenced material: PBMCs. The chain uses TRBV9 and TRBJ2-6; no clear D gene. This receptor was identified in a male donor in good health and CMV-seronegative. The CDR3 region is CASSVGLGANVLTF. The DNA of the CDR3 is TGTGCCAGCAGCGTTGGGCTCGGGGCCAACGTCCTGACTTTC.